This entry describes one TCR beta chain. This sample is part of a study of blood T cell repertoires in COVID-19. Study at large: The cDNA or gDNA used as material had been derived from T cells, B-cell-depleted T cells, or PBMCs.

Categorization into cohorts depended on clinical history that participants reported. The CDR3 runs 16 residues. With 4 bases clipped from V and 8 bases from J, the junction kept 15 bases outside the gene matches. Germline values: CDR1 SGHNT, CDR2 YYREEE (reference sequence). Libraries were prepared by immunoSEQ multiplex PCR; TCRdb keeps only in-frame clonotypes and omits some of them. The sample lists approximately 300,000 clones; about 87% were seen once. The source is a woman aged 30 to 39 who had recovered from COVID-19. The J gene is TRBJ1-2, the V gene TRBV5-4; 9 bases line up with TRBD1. Source material: PBMCs or T cells enriched from blood (not recorded which). This CDR3 is CASSPPGTGNVDGYTF. The CDR3, as DNA: TGTGCCAGCAGCCCTCCCGGGACAGGGAATGTGGACGGCTACACCTTC.